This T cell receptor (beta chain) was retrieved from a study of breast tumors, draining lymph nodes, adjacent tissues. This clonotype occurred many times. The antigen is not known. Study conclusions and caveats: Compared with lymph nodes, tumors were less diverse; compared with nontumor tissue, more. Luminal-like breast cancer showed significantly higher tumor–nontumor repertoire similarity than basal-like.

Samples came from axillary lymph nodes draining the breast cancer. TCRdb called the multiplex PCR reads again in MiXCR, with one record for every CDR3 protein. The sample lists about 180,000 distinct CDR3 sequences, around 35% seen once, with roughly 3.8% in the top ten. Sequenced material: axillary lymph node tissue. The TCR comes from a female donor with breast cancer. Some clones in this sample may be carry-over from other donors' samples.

DNA for the CDR3: TGCAGTGCCCCCGGCAGTGGTTCACCCCTCCACTTT. Amino acids: CSAPGSGSPLHF. The chain recombines TRBV20-1 with TRBJ1-6; D is unresolved. The V end lost 6 bases, the J end lost 9 bases, and 12 bases lay between the germline ends. Germline V CDR1 and CDR2: DFQATT, SNEGSKA (reference sequence). CDR3 size: 12 residues.